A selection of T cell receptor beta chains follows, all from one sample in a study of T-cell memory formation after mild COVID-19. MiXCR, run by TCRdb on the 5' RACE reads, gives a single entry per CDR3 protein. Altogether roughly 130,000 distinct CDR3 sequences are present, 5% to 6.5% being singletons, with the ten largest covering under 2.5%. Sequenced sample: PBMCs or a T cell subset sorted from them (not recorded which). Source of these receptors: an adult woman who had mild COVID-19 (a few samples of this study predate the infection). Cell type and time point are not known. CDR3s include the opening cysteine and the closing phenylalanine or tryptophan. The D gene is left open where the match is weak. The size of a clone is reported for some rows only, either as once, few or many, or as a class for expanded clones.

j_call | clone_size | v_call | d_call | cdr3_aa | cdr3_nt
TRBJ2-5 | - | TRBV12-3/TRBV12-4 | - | CASSFRHGGETQYF | TGTGCCAGCAGTTTCCGTCACGGTGGAGAGACCCAGTACTTC
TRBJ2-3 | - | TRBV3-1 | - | CASSAGAKADTQYF | TGTGCCAGCAGCGCCGGGGCAAAAGCAGATACGCAGTATTTT
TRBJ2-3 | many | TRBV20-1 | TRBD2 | CSAPREGTQYF | TGCAGTGCTCCAAGGGAGGGGACGCAGTATTTT
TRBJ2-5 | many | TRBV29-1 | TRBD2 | CSVLANQETQYF | TGCAGCGTACTAGCGAACCAAGAGACCCAGTACTTC
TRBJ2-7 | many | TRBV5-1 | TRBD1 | CASSLEQGDYEQYF | TGCGCCAGCAGCTTGGAACAGGGGGACTACGAGCAGTACTTC
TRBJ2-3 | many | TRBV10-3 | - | CATDRDGTDTQYF | TGTGCCACCGATAGGGACGGCACAGATACGCAGTATTTT
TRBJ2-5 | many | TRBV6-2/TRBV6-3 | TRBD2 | CASSQRTSGRGTYRETQYF | TGTGCCAGCAGTCAGAGGACTAGCGGGAGGGGCACATATCGTGAGACCCAGTACTTC
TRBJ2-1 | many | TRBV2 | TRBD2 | CASSVGLAGVNEQFF | TGTGCCAGCAGTGTTGGTCTAGCGGGAGTTAATGAGCAGTTCTTC
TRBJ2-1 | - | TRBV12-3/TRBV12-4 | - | CASSSAVFNNEQFF | TGTGCCAGCAGCTCAGCCGTATTTAACAATGAGCAGTTCTTC
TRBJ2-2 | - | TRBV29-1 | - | CSADRNTGELFF | TGCAGCGCGGACAGGAACACCGGGGAGCTGTTTTTT
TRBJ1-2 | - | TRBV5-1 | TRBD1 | CASSYGDSDYGYTF | TGCGCCAGCAGCTACGGGGACAGCGACTATGGCTACACCTTC
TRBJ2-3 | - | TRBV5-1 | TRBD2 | CASSPTSGTDTQYF | TGCGCCAGCAGCCCAACTAGCGGCACAGATACGCAGTATTTT
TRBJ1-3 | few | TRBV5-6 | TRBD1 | CASSSLGQSAGDTIYF | TGTGCCAGCAGCTCGCTGGGACAGTCCGCGGGGGACACCATATATTTT
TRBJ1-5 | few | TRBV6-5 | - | CASSLTTAGNQPQHF | TGTGCCAGCAGCCTTACCACAGCCGGCAATCAGCCCCAGCATTTT
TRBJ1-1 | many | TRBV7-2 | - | CASSPRGSNTEAFF | TGTGCCAGCTCCCCCCGGGGTTCAAACACTGAAGCTTTCTTT
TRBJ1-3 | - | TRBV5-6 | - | CASSSEPGNTIYF | TGTGCCAGCAGCTCCGAGCCTGGAAACACCATATATTTT
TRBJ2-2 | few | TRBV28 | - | CASSLGANTGELFF | TGTGCCAGCAGTCTCGGCGCGAACACCGGGGAGCTGTTTTTT
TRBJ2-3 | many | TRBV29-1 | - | CSVEIQHGDTQYF | TGCAGCGTTGAAATCCAGCACGGGGATACGCAGTATTTT
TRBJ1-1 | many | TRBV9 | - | CASSADETEAFF | TGTGCCAGCAGCGCGGACGAGACTGAAGCTTTCTTT
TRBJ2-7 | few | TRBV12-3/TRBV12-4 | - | CASSLGGREQYF | TGTGCCAGCAGTTTGGGGGGGCGCGAGCAGTACTTC
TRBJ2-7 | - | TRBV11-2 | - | CASSLDRAPAYEQYF | TGTGCCAGCAGCTTAGATAGGGCTCCCGCCTACGAGCAGTACTTC
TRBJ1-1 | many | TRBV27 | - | CASSSPRGVGTEAFF | TGTGCCAGCAGTTCCCCCCGGGGGGTCGGGACTGAAGCTTTCTTT
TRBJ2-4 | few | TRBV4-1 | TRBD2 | CASSHLTSGHNIQYF | TGCGCCAGCAGCCATTTGACTAGCGGCCACAACATTCAGTACTTC
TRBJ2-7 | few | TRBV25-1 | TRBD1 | CASSDHTGTGGWEQYF | TGTGCCAGCAGTGACCATACCGGGACAGGCGGTTGGGAGCAGTACTTC
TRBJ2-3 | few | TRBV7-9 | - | CASSFSAGSTDTQYF | TGTGCCAGCAGCTTCAGCGCAGGTAGCACAGATACGCAGTATTTT
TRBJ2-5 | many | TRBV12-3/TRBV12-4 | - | CASSRGPLDETQYF | TGTGCCAGCAGCCGTGGCCCCTTGGACGAGACCCAGTACTTC
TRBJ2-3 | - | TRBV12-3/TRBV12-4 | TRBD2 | CASSYGGLASPSTDTQYF | TGTGCCAGCAGTTACGGGGGACTAGCGAGCCCTAGCACAGATACGCAGTATTTT
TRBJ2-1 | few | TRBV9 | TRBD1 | CASSPTGQGRNEQFF | TGTGCCAGCAGCCCTACGGGACAGGGGAGGAATGAGCAGTTCTTC
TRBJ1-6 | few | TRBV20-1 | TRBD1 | CSVGDSNSPLHF | TGCAGTGTAGGGGACAGTAATTCACCCCTCCACTTT
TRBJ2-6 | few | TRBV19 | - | CASSIPQGFSGANVLTF | TGTGCCAGTAGTATCCCTCAGGGATTTAGTGGGGCCAACGTCCTGACTTTC
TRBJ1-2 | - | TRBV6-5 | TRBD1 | CASSLRTGGGGRYGYTF | TGTGCCAGCAGCCTCCGGACAGGGGGAGGAGGAAGATATGGCTACACCTTC
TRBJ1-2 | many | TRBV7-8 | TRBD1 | CASSSDRTGDGYTF | TGTGCCAGCAGCTCTGACAGGACAGGGGATGGCTACACCTTC
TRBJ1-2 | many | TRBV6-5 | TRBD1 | CASSSPGQGSHGYTF | TGTGCCAGCAGTTCCCCGGGACAGGGAAGTCATGGCTACACCTTC
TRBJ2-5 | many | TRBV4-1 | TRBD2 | CASSQVGRGGRETQYF | TGCGCCAGCAGCCAAGTTGGTCGGGGGGGCCGGGAGACCCAGTACTTC
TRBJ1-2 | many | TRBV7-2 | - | CASRQTGNYGYTF | TGTGCCAGCAGACAAACAGGGAACTATGGCTACACCTTC
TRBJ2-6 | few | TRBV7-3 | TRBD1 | CASSLTGGAGANVLTF | TGTGCCAGCAGTCTCACAGGGGGCGCTGGGGCCAACGTCCTGACTTTC
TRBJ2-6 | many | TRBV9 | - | CASSPREAAGANVLTF | TGTGCCAGCAGCCCCCGTGAGGCTGCTGGGGCCAACGTCCTGACTTTC
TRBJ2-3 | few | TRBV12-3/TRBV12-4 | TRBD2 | CASSLGTSGTDTQYF | TGTGCCAGCAGTTTAGGAACTAGCGGCACAGATACGCAGTATTTT
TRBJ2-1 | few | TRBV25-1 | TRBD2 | CASSELAGVLFF | TGTGCCAGCAGTGAACTAGCGGGAGTACTGTTCTTC
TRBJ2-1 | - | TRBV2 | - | CASSDSGSYNEQFF | TGTGCCAGCAGTGATAGTGGCTCCTACAATGAGCAGTTCTTC
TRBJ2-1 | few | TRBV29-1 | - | CSVDYRSSYNEQFF | TGCAGCGTTGACTACCGGAGCTCCTACAATGAGCAGTTCTTC
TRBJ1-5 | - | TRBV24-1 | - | CATSEGGTNQPQHF | TGTGCCACCAGTGAAGGGGGGACCAATCAGCCCCAGCATTTT
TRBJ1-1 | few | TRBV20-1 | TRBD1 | CSARLTGGAFEAFF | TGCAGTGCTAGGCTGACAGGGGGCGCTTTTGAAGCTTTCTTT
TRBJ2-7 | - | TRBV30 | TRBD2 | CAWSAGLAGYEQYF | TGTGCCTGGAGTGCAGGACTAGCGGGATATGAGCAGTACTTC
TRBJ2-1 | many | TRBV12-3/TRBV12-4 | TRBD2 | CASSVAGGPKEQFF | TGTGCCAGCAGTGTAGCGGGGGGCCCCAAAGAGCAGTTCTTC
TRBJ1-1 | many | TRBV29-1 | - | CSVVGAGWSTEAFF | TGCAGCGTTGTAGGCGCAGGGTGGAGCACTGAAGCTTTCTTT
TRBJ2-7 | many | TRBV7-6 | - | CASSLASGDHSYEQYF | TGTGCCAGCAGCTTGGCCTCGGGGGACCACTCCTACGAGCAGTACTTC
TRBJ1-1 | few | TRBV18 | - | CASSPTGALNTEAFF | TGTGCCAGCTCACCGACGGGGGCTTTGAACACTGAAGCTTTCTTT
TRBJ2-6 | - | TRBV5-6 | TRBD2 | CASNGGGPGANVLTF | TGTGCCTCAAACGGGGGAGGGCCTGGGGCCAACGTCCTGACTTTC
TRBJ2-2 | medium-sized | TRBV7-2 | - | CASSLLAPNTGELFF | TGTGCCAGCAGCTTACTCGCCCCGAACACCGGGGAGCTGTTTTTT
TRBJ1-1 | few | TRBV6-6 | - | CASSYSWRMPGDTEAFF | TGTGCCAGCAGTTACTCGTGGAGAATGCCGGGTGACACTGAAGCTTTCTTT
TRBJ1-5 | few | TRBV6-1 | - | CASSEAPPYSNQPQHF | TGTGCCAGCAGTGAAGCGCCCCCATATAGCAATCAGCCCCAGCATTTT
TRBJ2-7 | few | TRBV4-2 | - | CASSPGEGSYEQYF | TGTGCCAGCAGCCCCGGCGAGGGTTCCTACGAGCAGTACTTC
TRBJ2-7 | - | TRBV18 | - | CASSTAGYEQYF | TGTGCCAGCTCAACCGCAGGATACGAGCAGTACTTC
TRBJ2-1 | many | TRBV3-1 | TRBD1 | CASSHVTGANNEQFF | TGTGCCAGCAGCCACGTGACAGGGGCGAACAATGAGCAGTTCTTC
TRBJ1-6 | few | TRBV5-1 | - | CASSSVEGGNSPLHF | TGCGCCAGCAGCTCGGTGGAAGGAGGGAATTCACCCCTCCACTTT
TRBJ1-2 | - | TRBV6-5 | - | CASSEDRGGYTF | TGTGCCAGCAGTGAGGACCGCGGGGGCTACACCTTC